A selection of T cell receptor beta chains follows, all from one sample in a study of blood T cell repertoires in COVID-19. The table came from immunoSEQ multiplex PCR; TCRdb's copy has only in-frame clones and leaves some out. The sample consists of approximately 65,000 clones, about three quarters of them appearing once. Sequenced material: peripheral blood. The receptors stem from a human donor in a cohort sampled during active COVID-19. Both conserved end residues are part of each CDR3. A D gene is named only where the DNA matches it firmly. Not all rows give a size; the values are once, few, many and, for expanded clones, a class.

j_gene: TRBJ2-3
d_gene: .
v_gene: TRBV7-2
abundance: once
CDR3nt: TGTGCCAGCAGCTTAAATAGCTTTGCCGCGACGCAGTATTTT
CDR3aa: CASSLNSFAATQYF

j_gene: TRBJ1-5
d_gene: .
v_gene: TRBV7-2
abundance: few
CDR3nt: TGTGCCAGCAGCAAAACACGCAATCAGCCCCAGCATTTT
CDR3aa: CASSKTRNQPQHF

j_gene: TRBJ2-1
d_gene: TRBD2
v_gene: TRBV28
abundance: .
CDR3nt: TGTGCCAGCAGTACCCGGACTAGTAAAGACTCCTACAATGAGCAGTTCTTC
CDR3aa: CASSTRTSKDSYNEQFF

j_gene: TRBJ1-2
d_gene: .
v_gene: TRBV28
abundance: .
CDR3nt: TGTGCCAGCAGTCTCGAAGACAGGTCTAACTATGGCTACACCTTC
CDR3aa: CASSLEDRSNYGYTF

j_gene: TRBJ2-7
d_gene: .
v_gene: TRBV28
abundance: .
CDR3nt: TGTGCCAGCAGTTTTCCAGGGGCAGTCTACGAGCAGTACTTC
CDR3aa: CASSFPGAVYEQYF

j_gene: TRBJ1-2
d_gene: TRBD1
v_gene: TRBV6-6
abundance: few
CDR3nt: TGTGCCAGCAGTACGACAGGGGGCAGCTATGGCTACACCTTC
CDR3aa: CASSTTGGSYGYTF

j_gene: TRBJ2-1
d_gene: TRBD2
v_gene: TRBV7-2
abundance: .
CDR3nt: TGTGCCAGCAGCTCGGGGGAGGGGTACAACAATGAGCAGTTCTTC
CDR3aa: CASSSGEGYNNEQFF

j_gene: TRBJ2-3
d_gene: TRBD1
v_gene: TRBV2
abundance: .
CDR3nt: TGTGCCAGCAGCGGGGGGGACAGGGGTGCGGATACGCAGTATTTT
CDR3aa: CASSGGDRGADTQYF

j_gene: TRBJ1-2
d_gene: TRBD1
v_gene: TRBV2
abundance: .
CDR3nt: TGTGCCAGCAGACAAATTTCCGGGACAGAGAACTATGGCTACACCTTC
CDR3aa: CASRQISGTENYGYTF

j_gene: TRBJ1-4
d_gene: TRBD1
v_gene: TRBV9
abundance: .
CDR3nt: TGTGCCAGCAGCGGACGGACAGGGGTTCGGGACGAAAAACTGTTTTTT
CDR3aa: CASSGRTGVRDEKLFF

j_gene: TRBJ2-5
d_gene: .
v_gene: TRBV7-6
abundance: few
CDR3nt: TGTGCCAGCAGCCTCAATAGTGGTCCACAAGAGACCCAGTACTTC
CDR3aa: CASSLNSGPQETQYF

j_gene: TRBJ2-3
d_gene: TRBD1
v_gene: TRBV3-1/TRBV3-2
abundance: .
CDR3nt: TGTGCCAGCAGCCAAGACATTTCAGGGACAGGGTCGGAGTATTTT
CDR3aa: CASSQDISGTGSEYF

j_gene: TRBJ2-1
d_gene: .
v_gene: TRBV10-3
abundance: .
CDR3nt: TGTGCCATCAGTGAGTCGCCCGAGGACAATGAGCAGTTCTTC
CDR3aa: CAISESPEDNEQFF

j_gene: TRBJ2-1
d_gene: .
v_gene: TRBV12-3/TRBV12-4
abundance: .
CDR3nt: TGTGCCACTCGGAGTTTCGATGAGCAGTTCTTC
CDR3aa: CATRSFDEQFF

j_gene: TRBJ1-1
d_gene: .
v_gene: TRBV6-6
abundance: few
CDR3nt: TGTGCCAGCAGTTACGGGGGGGAGAACACTGAAGCTTTCTTT
CDR3aa: CASSYGGENTEAFF

j_gene: TRBJ1-6
d_gene: .
v_gene: TRBV7-2
abundance: few
CDR3nt: TGTGCCAGCAGCTTCCAGGGGTTGGGATCACCCCTCCACTTT
CDR3aa: CASSFQGLGSPLHF

j_gene: TRBJ2-7
d_gene: .
v_gene: TRBV6-6
abundance: .
CDR3nt: TGTGCCAGCAGTTACTCTTACTACGAGCAGTACTTC
CDR3aa: CASSYSYYEQYF

j_gene: TRBJ2-7
d_gene: .
v_gene: TRBV30
abundance: few
CDR3nt: TGTGCCTGGAGTTTACCTCAGGGGACCAAAAAGTCCGAGCAGTACTTC
CDR3aa: CAWSLPQGTKKSEQYF

j_gene: TRBJ2-3
d_gene: TRBD2
v_gene: TRBV14
abundance: .
CDR3nt: TGTGCCAGCAGCCAAGGTGCGGGAGGGGGCACAGATACGCAGTATTTT
CDR3aa: CASSQGAGGGTDTQYF

j_gene: TRBJ1-4
d_gene: TRBD1
v_gene: TRBV19
abundance: .
CDR3nt: TGTGCCAGTAGTCGACAGGGTAGGGATGAAAAACTGTTTTTT
CDR3aa: CASSRQGRDEKLFF

j_gene: TRBJ2-5
d_gene: TRBD2
v_gene: TRBV10-3
abundance: .
CDR3nt: TGTGCCATGGGGGGGGGAGAGACCCAGTACTTC
CDR3aa: CAMGGGETQYF

j_gene: TRBJ2-4
d_gene: .
v_gene: TRBV7-8
abundance: .
CDR3nt: TGTGCCAGCAGCGTGGACGGAGGGTTGCCAGCCAAAAACATTCAGTACTTC
CDR3aa: CASSVDGGLPAKNIQYF

j_gene: TRBJ1-5
d_gene: TRBD1
v_gene: TRBV7-8
abundance: .
CDR3nt: TGTGCCAGCAGCTCGACAGGGGGAAATCAGCCCCAGCATTTT
CDR3aa: CASSSTGGNQPQHF

j_gene: TRBJ2-3
d_gene: .
v_gene: TRBV5-1
abundance: .
CDR3nt: TGCGCCAGCAGCTTATCGACTGGTAATACGCAGTATTTT
CDR3aa: CASSLSTGNTQYF

j_gene: TRBJ2-5
d_gene: TRBD1
v_gene: TRBV7-9
abundance: .
CDR3nt: TGTGCCAGCAGCTCATATCCCCGGACAGGGAAGCAAGAGACCCAGTACTTC
CDR3aa: CASSSYPRTGKQETQYF

j_gene: TRBJ1-3
d_gene: TRBD1
v_gene: TRBV9
abundance: once
CDR3nt: TGTGCCAGCAGCGTAGGTACGGAGGGGGCCTCTGGAAACACCATATATTTT
CDR3aa: CASSVGTEGASGNTIYF

j_gene: TRBJ2-1
d_gene: TRBD2
v_gene: TRBV19
abundance: .
CDR3nt: TGTGCCAGTAGGGCGAGGGGAGGGCAAACCAATGAGCAGTTCTTC
CDR3aa: CASRARGGQTNEQFF

j_gene: TRBJ2-1
d_gene: .
v_gene: TRBV29-1
abundance: .
CDR3nt: TGCAGCGTTGACGGTCTAGGGGAACAGAGTGAGCAGTTCTTC
CDR3aa: CSVDGLGEQSEQFF

j_gene: TRBJ2-1
d_gene: TRBD1
v_gene: TRBV14
abundance: .
CDR3nt: TGTGCCAGCAGCCCCGACAGGGGGCAGTATGAGCAGTTCTTC
CDR3aa: CASSPDRGQYEQFF

j_gene: TRBJ2-5
d_gene: .
v_gene: TRBV19
abundance: .
CDR3nt: TGTGCCAGTAGTATAGATGGGCAGCTACACCAAGAGACCCAGTACTTC
CDR3aa: CASSIDGQLHQETQYF

j_gene: TRBJ1-2
d_gene: TRBD1
v_gene: TRBV6-2/TRBV6-3
abundance: .
CDR3nt: TGTGCCAGCAGTTACCCGAACAGGGGAATCTATGGCTACACCTTC
CDR3aa: CASSYPNRGIYGYTF

j_gene: TRBJ1-2
d_gene: TRBD1
v_gene: TRBV6-5
abundance: .
CDR3nt: TGTGCCAGCGACAGGGTGGCCTATGGCTACACCTTC
CDR3aa: CASDRVAYGYTF

j_gene: TRBJ1-5
d_gene: TRBD1
v_gene: TRBV6-5
abundance: .
CDR3nt: TGTGCCAGCAGGAGGGACAGGAATAGCAATCAGCCCCAGCATTTT
CDR3aa: CASRRDRNSNQPQHF

j_gene: TRBJ2-5
d_gene: TRBD2
v_gene: TRBV9
abundance: .
CDR3nt: TGTGCCAGCAGCACCACGGGGACTAGCGGCAAAGAGACCCAGTACTTC
CDR3aa: CASSTTGTSGKETQYF

j_gene: TRBJ1-1
d_gene: .
v_gene: TRBV2
abundance: .
CDR3nt: TGTGCCAGCACTAGAGACCTGAACACTGAAGCTTTCTTT
CDR3aa: CASTRDLNTEAFF

j_gene: TRBJ2-3
d_gene: .
v_gene: TRBV29-1
abundance: many
CDR3nt: TGCAGCGTTGAAGGGTACTCCACAGATACGCAGTATTTT
CDR3aa: CSVEGYSTDTQYF

j_gene: TRBJ2-1
d_gene: TRBD2
v_gene: TRBV7-8
abundance: .
CDR3nt: TGTGCCAGCTCTGGGGGGGACGCCAACAATGAGCAGTTCTTC
CDR3aa: CASSGGDANNEQFF

j_gene: TRBJ2-1
d_gene: TRBD2
v_gene: TRBV10-1
abundance: .
CDR3nt: TGCGCCAGCAGTGAGAAGGGGACTAGTATCAATGAGCAGTTCTTC
CDR3aa: CASSEKGTSINEQFF

j_gene: TRBJ2-1
d_gene: .
v_gene: TRBV24-1
abundance: .
CDR3nt: TGTGCCACCCTGGAGGGCGAGGGTGAGCAGTTCTTC
CDR3aa: CATLEGEGEQFF

j_gene: TRBJ1-6
d_gene: TRBD1
v_gene: TRBV19
abundance: .
CDR3nt: TGTGCCAGTTGGACAGGGGTTGGTAATTCACCCCTCCACTTT
CDR3aa: CASWTGVGNSPLHF

j_gene: TRBJ2-5
d_gene: TRBD1
v_gene: TRBV7-2
abundance: .
CDR3nt: TGTGCCAGCAGCCAAAGACAGGGACGGGAGACCCAGTACTTC
CDR3aa: CASSQRQGRETQYF

j_gene: TRBJ2-3
d_gene: .
v_gene: TRBV30
abundance: .
CDR3nt: TGTGCCTGGGCACCACTAGGAACGCAGTATTTT
CDR3aa: CAWAPLGTQYF

j_gene: TRBJ1-4
d_gene: .
v_gene: TRBV4-1
abundance: .
CDR3nt: TGCGCCAGCAGCCAAGCTCCAGGGAAAAATGAAAAACTGTTTTTT
CDR3aa: CASSQAPGKNEKLFF